The 8 T cell receptor beta chains presented below share a single source sample, sequenced in a study of CD8 T cells in ankylosing spondylitis. TCRdb re-derived calls from the 5' RACE reads in MiXCR, one entry per CDR3 protein. The table records around 120,000 distinct CDR3 sequences, around 8.5% of them present only once. Sequenced input: blood, either unsorted or a sorted T cell fraction (not recorded which). These receptors all stem from a male donor with ankylosing spondylitis or in good health (not recorded which).

This clonotype appeared many times. The chain links TRBV20-1 to TRBJ2-1; 10 bases line up with TRBD2. Per germline, CDR1 DFQATT and CDR2 SNEGSKA (reference sequence). With 5 bases clipped from V and 4 bases from J, the junction kept 11 bases outside the gene matches. The CDR3 totals 16 residues. The CDR3 reads CSASTFLAGAYNEQFF. The CDR3 DNA follows: TGCAGTGCTTCAACTTTTCTAGCGGGAGCTTACAATGAGCAGTTCTTC.

This clonotype was recorded a few times. The gene calls are TRBV10-3 and TRBJ2-7; 12 bases are a match to TRBD2. CDR1 is ENHRY, CDR2 SYGVKD, per germline. The CDR3 is 15 amino acids. V trimming: 4 bases; J trimming: 2 bases; junction bases outside the gene matches: 3. CDR3 nucleotides: TGTGCCATCAGTGGGCTAGCGGGAGGGCCCTACGAGCAGTACTTC. Amino acids: CAISGLAGGPYEQYF.

This clonotype was recorded many times. The chain employs TRBV6-5 and TRBJ1-5; 9 positions agree with TRBD1. CDR3 length: 14 amino acids. V was pared by 2 bases and J by 7 bases, with 3 bases of the junction left unmatched. Germline-derived CDR1 and CDR2 are MNHEY and SVGAGI. For the CDR3, the DNA is TGTGCCAGCAGTTACGACAGGGGGAAGCAGCCCCAGCATTTT. Translation gives CASSYDRGKQPQHF.

This clonotype was detected ten times or more. The gene calls are TRBV13 and TRBJ2-4; D remains unclear. The V gene's germline CDR1 is PRHDT and CDR2 FYEKMQ (reference sequence). The CDR3 runs to 14 residues. The V end lost 0 bases, the J end lost 4 bases, and 7 bases lay between the germline ends. CDR3 DNA sequence: TGTGCCAGCAGCTTAGGTAACGGGAAAAACATTCAGTACTTC. Translating it yields CASSLGNGKNIQYF.

This clonotype was counted once. J is TRBJ2-5 and V is TRBV4-1; 7 nucleotides match TRBD2. This CDR3 has 15 residues. Germline values: CDR1 MGHRA, CDR2 YSYEKL. The ends lost 0 bases at V and 7 bases at J; junction bases unmatched: 8. The CDR3 DNA reads TGCGCCAGCAGCCAAGATCTCGGACTAGTCGGGACCCAGTACTTC. Translation gives CASSQDLGLVGTQYF.

This clonotype was seen at least ten times. The V gene is TRBV5-1, the J gene TRBJ2-7; D tentatively reads TRBD1 or TRBD2 (5 bases each). V dropped 5 bases and J dropped 3 bases, with 21 bases sitting between them. Germline lookup yields CDR1 SGHRS and CDR2 YFSETQ. The CDR3 length is 16 residues. CDR3 in DNA: TGCGCCAGCAGAGTGGGGGACCTACGTGACTACTACGAGCAGTACTTC. Its translation: CASRVGDLRDYYEQYF. Using reference TRBV5-1 and TRBJ2-7 for the parts outside the CDR3, the full variable domain is KAGVTQTPRYLIKTRGQQVTLSCSPISGHRSVSWYQQTPGQGLQFLFEYFSETQRNKGNFPGRFSGRQFSNSRSEMNVSTLELGDSALYLCASRVGDLRDYYEQYFGPGTRLTVT.

Ten or more counts support this clonotype. The genes are TRBV7-3 and TRBJ2-1, with a weak D call TRBD2 (6 bases). Germline CDR1 reads SGHTA; CDR2 reads FQGTGA. Trimming shortened V by 1 base and J by 5 bases, and 21 bases separated the two germline ends. This CDR3 contains 18 residues. CDR3 sequence (DNA): TGTGCCAGCAGCTTAATGGTTTATAAAGCGGGTGTCAACAATGAGCAGTTCTTC. Translation gives CASSLMVYKAGVNNEQFF.

This clonotype was observed at least ten times. This rearrangement joins TRBV5-1 to TRBJ2-3, with TRBD2 matching 10 bases. The CDR3 runs 16 residues. In germline, CDR1 is SGHRS, CDR2 YFSETQ. Trimming took 2 bases from V and 4 from J; bases not matched to a gene: 7. CDR3 sequence (DNA): TGCGCCAGCAGCTTACCTAGCGGGAGTTGGGCAGATACGCAGTATTTT. The encoded protein is CASSLPSGSWADTQYF.